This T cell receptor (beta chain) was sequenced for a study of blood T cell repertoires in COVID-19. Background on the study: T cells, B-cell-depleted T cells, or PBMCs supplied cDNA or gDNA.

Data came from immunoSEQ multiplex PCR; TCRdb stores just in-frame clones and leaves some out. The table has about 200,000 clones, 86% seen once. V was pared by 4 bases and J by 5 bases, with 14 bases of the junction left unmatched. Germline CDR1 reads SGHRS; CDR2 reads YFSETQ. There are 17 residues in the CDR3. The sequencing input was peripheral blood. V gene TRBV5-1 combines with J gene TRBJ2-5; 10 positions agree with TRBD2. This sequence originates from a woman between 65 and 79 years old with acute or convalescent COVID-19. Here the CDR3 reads CASSLRDSGRPWETQYF. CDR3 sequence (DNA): TGCGCCAGCAGCCTAAGAGATAGCGGGAGGCCGTGGGAGACCCAGTACTTC.